One and the same sample provided the 20 T cell receptor beta chains below, sequenced in a study of cytomegalovirus exposure and HLA in healthy donors. The PCR employed 60 Vbeta primers together with 13 Jbeta primers. Profiling relied on immunoSEQ multiplex PCR, and the TCRdb table lists in-frame clones only, not all of them. The table records about 97,000 clones, around 80% of them present only once. The sequencing input was PBMCs. The receptors originated from a man between 35 and 55 years old in good health and CMV-seropositive.

The chain uses TRBV4-1 and TRBJ1-2; 8 nucleotides align to TRBD1. CDR3 length equals 15 residues. Germline CDR1 MGHRA, CDR2 YSYEKL. V was pared by 0 bases and J by 2 bases, with 2 bases of the junction left unmatched. The CDR3 protein is CASSQETGVNYGYTF. DNA for the CDR3: TGCGCCAGCAGCCAAGAGACAGGGGTGAACTATGGCTACACCTTC.

J is TRBJ1-5 and V is TRBV18; 7 bases match TRBD1. Germline assignment: CDR1 KGHSH and CDR2 LQKENI. This CDR3 contains 14 residues. The junction had 3 bases not matched to a gene; V was cut back by 6 bases and J by 1 base. This CDR3 is CASSRDSSNQPQHF. The CDR3 DNA reads TGTGCCAGCTCCCGGGACAGCAGCAATCAGCCCCAGCATTTT.

The gene calls are TRBV7-3 and TRBJ2-2; maybe TRBD1 (6 bases). Germline loops: CDR1 SGHTA, CDR2 FQGTGA. The germline V and J ends were trimmed by 5 bases and 1 base, with 14 bases remaining between them. The CDR3 is made up of 16 amino acids. The CDR3 DNA is TGTGCCAGCAGCAAACAGGGTATTGGGAACACCGGGGAGCTGTTTTTT. Translation: CASSKQGIGNTGELFF.

This chain uses TRBV5-4 with TRBJ1-1; the match to TRBD1 covers 7 bases. V shed 0 bases and J 1 base; nucleotides not matched to a gene: 3. CDR1 is SGHNT, CDR2 YYREEE, per germline (reference sequence). This CDR3 spans 15 amino acids. The CDR3 protein is CASSLAGTANTEAFF. The CDR3 DNA follows: TGTGCCAGCAGCTTGGCAGGGACAGCGAACACTGAAGCTTTCTTT. Full variable domain (rest looked up from reference TRBV5-4 and TRBJ1-1): ETGVTQSPTHLIKTRGQQVTLRCSSQSGHNTVSWYQQALGQGPQFIFQYYREEENGRGNFPPRFSGLQFPNYSSELNVNALELDDSALYLCASSLAGTANTEAFFGQGTRLTVV.

This clone turned up a few times. The V and J genes are TRBV7-8 and TRBJ1-5; a possible D gene is TRBD1 (6 bases). Trimming stripped 3 bases from V and 5 bases from J, with 14 bases between. CDR1 and CDR2 (germline): SGHVS, FQNEAQ. CDR3 length: 15 amino acids. CDR3 in DNA: TGTGCCAGCAGCTTGAGGATCCAGGGGCATCAGCCCCAGCATTTT. Its translation: CASSLRIQGHQPQHF. Full variable domain (missing parts from reference TRBV7-8 and TRBJ1-5): GAGVSQSPRYKVAKRGQDVALRCDPISGHVSLFWYQQALGQGPEFLTYFQNEAQLDKSGLPSDRFFAERPEGSVSTLKIQRTQQEDSAVYLCASSLRIQGHQPQHFGDGTRLSIL.

Regarding this clone: One end of the junction does not line up with germline, which may come from a read error. This rearrangement joins TRBV7-9 to TRBJ1-6, with TRBD1 matching 7 bases. Germline V gene lookup returns CDR1 SEHNR and CDR2 FQNEAQ (reference sequence). The CDR3 extends over 16 amino acids. The DNA for the CDR3 is TGTTCCAGCACCCAAGGGACAGCAATCCATAATTCACCCCTCCACTTT. This sequence encodes CSSTQGTAIHNSPLHF. Full variable domain (outside the CDR3, taken from reference TRBV7-9 and TRBJ1-6): DTGVSQNPRHKITKRGQNVTFRCDPISEHNRLYWYRQTLGQGPEFLTYFQNEAQLEKSRLLSDRFSAERPKGSFSTLEIQRTEQGDSAMYLCSSTQGTAIHNSPLHFGNGTRLTVT.

The rearrangement uses TRBV29-1 and TRBJ1-2, with TRBD1 identical over 7 bases. The CDR3 extends over 12 amino acids. Germline CDR1 and CDR2: SQVTM and ANQGSEA. V was clipped by 7 bases and J by 8 bases; unmatched bases: 10. Here the CDR3 reads CSAGQLMEGYTF. CDR3 nucleotides: TGCAGCGCGGGACAGCTGATGGAGGGCTACACCTTC.

The rearrangement links TRBV2 to TRBJ2-1; D not certain. The CDR3 has 13 residues. Trimming took off 5 bases at V and 0 bases at J, with 5 bases between the two ends. Germline CDR1 reads SNHLY; CDR2 reads FYNNEI. The DNA for the CDR3 is TGTGCCAGCAGTTTCAGCTCCTACAATGAGCAGTTCTTC. It translates to CASSFSSYNEQFF.

Comments on this clone: At one boundary the junction diverges from the germline segment, which might be a read error. The gene calls are TRBV7-9 and TRBJ2-7; 7 bases fit TRBD1. This CDR3 is built from 13 residues. Per germline, CDR1 SEHNR and CDR2 FQNEAQ (reference sequence). CDR3 sequence (DNA): TGTTCCAGCAGCTTTACAGGGGCCTACGAGCAGTACTTC. It specifies CSSSFTGAYEQYF.

This chain uses TRBV5-8 with TRBJ2-2; maybe TRBD2 (5 bases). The V end was cut by 2 bases, the J end by 7 bases, with 18 bases between. Germline V CDR1 and CDR2: SGHTS, YDEGEE. This CDR3 is built from 16 residues. CDR3 nucleotides: TGTGCCAGCAGCTTCCAGAGGGTGGAGTTAGGCGGGGAGCTGTTTTTT. Translated, it gives CASSFQRVELGGELFF.

In its sample, this clone was seen a few times. The J gene is TRBJ2-3, the V gene TRBV7-9; D gene uncertain. This CDR3 is 15 amino acids long. Germline V CDR1 and CDR2: SEHNR, FQNEAQ (reference sequence). Trimming took off 3 bases at V and 2 bases at J, with 12 bases between the two ends. The CDR3 loop reads CASSLYSTATDTQYF. The CDR3 DNA reads as TGTGCCAGCAGCTTGTACAGCACGGCCACAGATACGCAGTATTTT.

The chain joins TRBV7-9 to TRBJ2-1, with 8 bases aligning to TRBD1. Per germline, CDR1 SEHNR and CDR2 FQNEAQ (reference sequence). The CDR3 is 13 amino acids. V trimming: 2 bases; J trimming: 15 bases; junction bases outside the gene matches: 9. The CDR3 DNA is TGTGCCAGCAGCTTAAAGGACAGGGCGCTGGGGTTCTTC. This sequence encodes CASSLKDRALGFF.

The genes are TRBV5-1 and TRBJ2-1, with 7 nucleotides matching TRBD2. The V segment lost 0 bases and the J segment 4 bases; nucleotides outside the gene matches: 4. Germline CDR1 SGHRS, CDR2 YFSETQ. The CDR3 covers 15 residues. The CDR3, as DNA: TGCGCCAGCAGCTTGGCGGCGGGAGCATACAATGAGCAGTTCTTC. Protein: CASSLAAGAYNEQFF.

This chain connects TRBV5-4 to TRBJ2-3; TRBD2 matches 10 bases. This CDR3 is 16 amino acids long. Germline V gives CDR1 SGHNT, CDR2 YYREEE (reference sequence). V was clipped by 1 base and J by 6 bases; unmatched bases: 8. CDR3 residues: CASSLTQRGGPDTQYF. The DNA for the CDR3 is TGTGCCAGCAGCTTGACCCAGCGGGGGGGCCCCGATACGCAGTATTTT.

This sequence joins TRBV30 and TRBJ2-7, with 7 bases that match TRBD1. The CDR3 is 14 amino acids. The J segment lost 0 bases and the V segment lost 7 bases, leaving 9 bases of the junction unmatched. Germline values: CDR1 GTSNPN, CDR2 SVGIG (reference sequence). This chain's CDR3 is CASDRVTNSYEQYF. CDR3 DNA sequence: TGTGCCTCAGACAGGGTAACCAACTCCTACGAGCAGTACTTC.

The chain employs TRBV6-5 and TRBJ1-1; 8 positions agree with TRBD1. Germline V gives CDR1 MNHEY, CDR2 SVGAGI. The V and J ends lost 0 bases and 6 bases, in that order; junction bases with no gene match: 9. There are 16 residues in the CDR3. CDR3 sequence: CASSYSRFLDRAEAFF. The CDR3 coding sequence is TGTGCCAGCAGTTACTCGCGTTTCTTGGACAGGGCTGAAGCTTTCTTT.

The chain uses TRBV4-1 and TRBJ2-7; 8 positions match TRBD1. The junction had 11 bases not matched to a gene; V was cut back by 5 bases and J by 5 bases. The CDR3 is 15 amino acids. Germline assignment: CDR1 MGHRA and CDR2 YSYEKL. This CDR3 is CASSSAGQGSDEQYF. The CDR3 DNA follows: TGCGCCAGCAGCTCTGCAGGACAGGGATCTGACGAGCAGTACTTC.

This chain joins TRBV10-3 and TRBJ2-3; D is unresolved. There are 13 residues in the CDR3. Per germline, CDR1 ENHRY and CDR2 SYGVKD. The V end lost 3 bases, the J end lost 2 bases, and 6 bases lay between the germline ends. CDR3: CAISDTTTDTQYF. The CDR3 coding sequence is TGTGCCATCAGTGATACTACCACAGATACGCAGTATTTT.

The rearrangement links TRBV29-1 to TRBJ2-1; perhaps TRBD2 as D (7 bases). There are 14 residues in the CDR3. Germline CDR1 SQVTM, CDR2 ANQGSEA. V was shortened by 4 bases and J by 6 bases, with 16 bases between the two germline ends. The CDR3 coding sequence is TGCAGCGTTGGAGGGGGGGTTGAGATCAATGAGCAGTTCTTC. Translating it yields CSVGGGVEINEQFF.

This chain joins TRBV5-1 and TRBJ1-5; the D is unclear. Trimming stripped 1 base from V and 4 bases from J, with 12 bases between. This CDR3 is 15 amino acids long. The germline V gene has CDR1 SGHRS and CDR2 YFSETQ. The CDR3 protein is CASSLSGLDNQPQHF. Here the CDR3 DNA reads TGCGCCAGCAGCTTGAGTGGGCTTGATAATCAGCCCCAGCATTTT.